The TCR beta chain described here comes from a study of T cells in Graves' hyperthyroidism and ophthalmopathy (dated by TCRdb to the late 2010s). Concerning the study at large: Peripheral blood was sampled at the time of initial diagnosis, prior to any treatment. TCR V-J signatures able to tell the groups apart were searched for in a discovery cohort of some 97 patients, of whom approximately 40 had Graves' ophthalmopathy and roughly 59 had stable Graves' hyperthyroidism. Whether ophthalmopathy could be predicted prospectively was tested in an independent validation cohort made up of roughly 20 hyperthyroidism patients plus 17 patients who later progressed to ophthalmopathy. TCR Vbeta CDR3 sequencing of 130 to 150 peripheral blood samples (approximately 44 ophthalmopathy, 75 hyperthyroidism and some 17 progressor patients) is reported in the paper. After sampling, hyperthyroidism patients received methimazole starting at 30 mg daily, and ophthalmopathy patients received high-dose intravenous methylprednisolone. For training and testing, the roughly 93 patients in the discovery cohort were randomly divided in a 7:3 ratio. In about 6 Graves' hyperthyroidism patients, the study also compared T-cell repertoires from thyroid tissue with T-cell repertoires from blood. The investigation overall reported the following: In validation, the model predicted progression to ophthalmopathy with approximately 70% sensitivity and approximately 78% specificity, a median of about six months before onset. No statistical method was used to fix the sample size in advance, and group allocation was not hidden from the investigators. Ophthalmopathy was separated from stable hyperthyroidism by a 13 V-J signature model, with approximately 89% sensitivity and approximately 81% specificity obtained in cross-validation and 80%/75% obtained in testing. Most expanded thyroid clonotypes (frequency above 0.001) were also detected in blood, suggesting blood repertoires may reflect thyroid immune responses.

As regards this clonotype: Its antigen is still unknown. No clone much larger than this one lies a single base away; base qualities are absent.

V loses 8 bases at its end and J loses 7 bases; junction bases beyond the gene matches: 18. The CDR3 numbers 18 residues from cysteine through phenylalanine. Solely the CDR3 DNA is kept, with 54 bases framed from the first base. CDR1 and CDR2, per the germline V gene, are SNHLY and FYNNEI. The TCR beta CDR3 regions were amplified from the RNA transcripts. The first round of RT-PCR for the TCR CDR3 was performed with the HTBI primer set and the Qiagen OneStep RT-PCR kit. Libraries were constructed in a second round of multiplex PCR, after which size selection and purification were performed. The libraries were sequenced on an Illumina HiSeq2000 using paired-end 100 bp reads. The original pipeline was this. SOAPnuke was used to process the raw data, removing reads that contained adapters or uncalled bases, had a mean Phred below 15, or lacked an exact match to the constant primer or identifier. COPE v1.2.5 was used to merge the high-quality paired reads, and each unique nucleotide sequence was defined as a clonotype. MiTCR v1.1 was used to align the clonotypes against IMGT TRBV, TRBD and TRBJ reference segments. The analysis was restricted to V-J combinations with a frequency above 0.0001, which together covered about 99% of the repertoires. The TCS score was defined as F50 (clonal expansion) divided by E x V (chaos), with BLOSUM62-based TCRdist calculated between CDR3 peptides within each V-J. Welch's t-statistics and random forest reduced fewer than 600 V-J features to some 14, which were used in a naive Bayes classifier (R e1071). TCRdb reanalyzed the raw reads on its own, using fastp at Q25 for trimming and MiXCR for clone calling, and kept in-frame beta chains. Rows with one shared CDR3 protein collapse into an entry with the most common genes and DNA. What appears here as the V and J calls and clone size reflects TCRdb's work, not the paper's. The sample profile shows approximately 400,000 distinct CDR3 sequences; less than 20% of them were found once. The top ten hold less than 45% of the sample.

Moderately to severely active disease, a Clinical Activity Score of at least 3, a NOSPECS grade of at least 4, and a duration under 3 months were present in ophthalmopathy patients. Exclusion was applied to patients with uncontrolled infections, other autoimmune diseases, pregnancy or lactation. Clinical symptoms, serum thyroxine and TRAb, thyroid ultrasound, and orbital computed tomography formed the basis for the diagnoses. PBMCs were isolated from roughly 10 ml of fresh peripheral blood by Ficoll-Paque density gradient centrifugation. Total RNA was extracted using Trizol reagent, and RNA quality was assessed on an Agilent 2100 Bioanalyzer.

The chain is encoded by TRBV2 joined to TRBJ2-1; 12 of the junction bases match TRBD2. The origin of this receptor is a man aged 18 to 29 with Graves' ophthalmopathy. Sequencing was done on a sample of blood. The DNA is as follows: TGTGCCAGCGGCGTAGCTACATGGACTAGCGGGAAAGGGAATGAGCAGTTCTTC. This gives the protein CASGVATWTSGKGNEQFF. When the CDR3 is completed using the reference TRBV2 and TRBJ2-1 genes on either side, the full variable domain is EPEVTQTPSHQVTQMGQEVILRCVPISNHLYFYWYRQILGQKVEFLVSFYNNEISEKSEIFDDQFSVERPDGSNFTLKIRSTKLEDSAMYFCASGVATWTSGKGNEQFFGPGTRLTVL.